The table lists the clone carrying this TCR beta chain with a count of one. It was during active infection that Seattle patients were enrolled and then longitudinally followed. These data come from a study of blood T cell repertoires in COVID-19. Overall study: Samples came from the United States, Italy and Spain, spanning acute and convalescent COVID-19. Sample material is recorded as cDNA or gDNA derived from T cells, B-cell-depleted T cells, or PBMCs.

The germline V gene has CDR1 MNHNS and CDR2 SASEGT. Unmatched junction bases numbered 10, after V lost 4 bases and J lost 1 base. This CDR3 region has 17 residues. Original analysis: Cell counts per sample came from amplifying reference gene primers. Clones were read by immunoSEQ multiplex PCR, and TCRdb kept only the in-frame ones, dropping some. V and J calls plus clone size are reproduced from that table; the DNA served to infer D and trimming. The sample yields 350,000 or so clones, 87% seen once. This TCR was sampled from a woman aged 30 to 39 with COVID-19, enrolled during active disease. This chain uses TRBV6-1 with TRBJ1-3; 7 bases are shared with TRBD1. Sequencing input: peripheral blood. This CDR3 is CASSGAWDSPSGNTIYF. CDR3 nucleotides: TGTGCCAGCAGTGGTGCTTGGGACAGTCCTTCTGGAAACACCATATATTTT.